The 19 T cell receptor beta chains reported below all come from one sample, sequenced in a study of cytomegalovirus exposure and HLA in healthy donors (dated by TCRdb to the late 2010s). The receptor library was made with the immunoSEQ multiplex PCR assay. For the multiplex PCR, a mixture combining 60 forward primers for TCR Vbeta segments and 13 reverse primers for TCR Jbeta segments was used. TCRdb holds this immuneACCESS table with in-frame rearrangements only. Some clones are missing; in checked studies, unresolved V genes explain under half, and the rest has no known cause. This sample is represented by approximately 190,000 clones; around 80% of them were singletons. The top ten clones comprise around 1.7% of the sample. The source material was PBMCs. Receptor source: a young woman in good health and CMV-seronegative.

Comments on this clone: The same CDR3 is also encoded by other DNA sequences in this sample. The chain carries TRBV29-1 and TRBJ1-1; D gene uncertain. Between the trimmed V and J ends, which lost 6 bases and 3 bases, there was a span of 20 bases. The length of the CDR3 is 15 residues. Germline lookup yields CDR1 SQVTM and CDR2 ANQGSEA. CDR3 nucleotides: TGCAGCGTCCTGACTTTAGCCGGGATCGACACTGAAGCTTTCTTT. Amino acid sequence: CSVLTLAGIDTEAFF.

The chain carries TRBV7-2 and TRBJ2-7; maybe TRBD1 (6 bases). There are 16 residues in the CDR3. V lost 1 base to trimming and J lost 3 bases, with 16 bases between them. The germline gives CDR1 SGHTA, CDR2 FQGNSA. This CDR3 is CASSLEPEGVRYEQYF. The CDR3 DNA sequence: TGTGCCAGCAGCTTAGAGCCCGAGGGGGTCCGCTACGAGCAGTACTTC.

V is TRBV7-9 and J is TRBJ1-2; D gene uncertain. Germline V lookup: CDR1 SEHNR, CDR2 FQNEAQ (reference sequence). The CDR3 runs to 13 residues. Trimming left V 3 bases short and J 8 bases short, with 13 bases between. CDR3 in DNA: TGTGCCAGCAGCTTGAGTCGGGAATGGGGCTACACCTTC. This translates into CASSLSREWGYTF.

This clone was counted only a few times. V gene TRBV6-5 combines with J gene TRBJ2-7, with D perhaps TRBD1 (5 bases). The CDR3 is 13 residues long. V was pared by 0 bases and J by 7 bases, with 10 bases between. Germline-derived CDR1 and CDR2 are MNHEY and SVGAGI. The CDR3 protein is CASSYSAGREQYV. Written as DNA, the CDR3 is TGTGCCAGCAGTTACTCGGCAGGGCGGGAGCAGTACGTC.

The chain couples TRBV13 to TRBJ1-5, with D possibly being TRBD1 (5 bases). Trimming cost V 0 bases and J 6 bases, with 15 bases left between them. Germline lookup yields CDR1 PRHDT and CDR2 FYEKMQ (reference sequence). CDR3 size: 16 residues. CDR3 sequence: CASSLGRGLGGQPQHF. In nucleotides, the CDR3 is TGTGCCAGCAGCTTAGGCCGGGGACTGGGGGGTCAGCCCCAGCATTTT.

This chain links TRBV27 with TRBJ2-7; D possibly corresponds to TRBD1 (5 bases). The CDR3 totals 14 residues. Germline CDR1 is MNHEY and CDR2 is SMNVEV (reference sequence). Trimming took 3 bases from V and 6 from J, leaving 15 bases between them. The CDR3 region has the DNA TGTGCCAGCAGTTTTGGAGACCAGGGTTCCGAGCAGTACTTC. This gives the protein CASSFGDQGSEQYF.

The rearrangement joins TRBV9 to TRBJ2-1; TRBD2 aligns across 8 bases. The ends lost 0 bases at V and 2 bases at J; junction bases unmatched: 4. Germline V CDR1 and CDR2: SGDLS, YYNGEE. The CDR3 covers 16 residues. The CDR3 region is CASSVEGLGAYNEQFF. In DNA, the CDR3 is TGTGCCAGCAGCGTAGAGGGACTAGGGGCCTACAATGAGCAGTTCTTC.

This rearrangement joins TRBV4-3 to TRBJ2-1; no firm D call. This CDR3 region has 16 residues. Trimming took off 1 base at V and 0 bases at J, with 10 bases between the two ends. CDR1 LGHNA and CDR2 YSLEER come from the germline V gene. CDR3 DNA: TGCGCCAGCAGCCAAGGGTACCCCAGCTCCTACAATGAGCAGTTCTTC. Translating it yields CASSQGYPSSYNEQFF.

This clone has more than one count but fewer than ten. The V call is TRBV5-4, the J call TRBJ1-1; TRBD1 matches at 8 bases. CDR3 length: 14 amino acids. V dropped 0 bases and J dropped 6; count of bases not matched to a gene: 4. Germline-derived CDR1 and CDR2 are SGHNT and YYREEE (reference sequence). CDR3 sequence reads: CASSLGQGKAEAFF. The DNA of the CDR3 is TGTGCCAGCAGCTTGGGACAGGGGAAGGCTGAAGCTTTCTTT.

V gene TRBV10-3 combines with J gene TRBJ1-2, with 10 bases matching TRBD1. The CDR3 totals 13 residues. V dropped 9 bases and J dropped 4; count of bases not matched to a gene: 5. Germline V gene sequence: CDR1 ENHRY, CDR2 SYGVKD. CDR3 in DNA: TGTGCCATAAGCCGGACAGGGGGCTATGGCTACACCTTC. It translates to CAISRTGGYGYTF.

This chain links TRBV5-5 with TRBJ2-3, with a possible D match to TRBD2 (5 bases). Germline assignment: CDR1 SGHKS and CDR2 YYEKEE (reference sequence). The CDR3 has 13 amino acids. Trimming took off 0 bases at V and 9 bases at J, with 11 bases between the two ends. The CDR3 bases are TGTGCCAGCAGCTTGGAATGGGGAGCCACGCAGTATTTT. Translated, it gives CASSLEWGATQYF. The full variable domain, its missing parts supplied by reference TRBV5-5 and TRBJ2-3, is DAGVTQSPTHLIKTRGQQVTLRCSPISGHKSVSWYQQVLGQGPQFIFQYYEKEERGRGNFPDRFSARQFPNYSSELNVNALLLGDSALYLCASSLEWGATQYFGPGTRLTVL.

The chain employs TRBV6-5 and TRBJ1-1, with TRBD1 matching over 8 bases. J gave up 1 base and V 7 bases, and 5 bases lay outside the gene matches. The CDR3 loop spans 14 amino acids. The germline V gene has CDR1 MNHEY and CDR2 SVGAGI. CDR3 coding DNA: TGTGCCAGCACCAGGGACAGGACGAACACTGAAGCTTTCTTT. Encoded protein: CASTRDRTNTEAFF.

This clone was detected once. The rearrangement joins TRBV5-1 to TRBJ2-1, with D tentatively TRBD1 (5 bases). This CDR3 contains 14 residues. Germline assignment: CDR1 SGHRS and CDR2 YFSETQ. V was pared by 0 bases and J by 3 bases, with 7 bases between. The CDR3 nucleotides are TGCGCCAGCAGCTTGGGACAGAACTACAATGAGCAGTTCTTC. Its protein is CASSLGQNYNEQFF. The full variable domain, its missing parts supplied by reference TRBV5-1 and TRBJ2-1, is KAGVTQTPRYLIKTRGQQVTLSCSPISGHRSVSWYQQTPGQGLQFLFEYFSETQRNKGNFPGRFSGRQFSNSRSEMNVSTLELGDSALYLCASSLGQNYNEQFFGPGTRLTVL.

The J gene is TRBJ2-7, the V gene TRBV28; the D is unclear. The germline V gene encodes CDR1 MDHEN and CDR2 SYDVKM. Trimming pared 3 bases from V and 5 bases from J, leaving 8 bases between. The CDR3 is 12 amino acids. CDR3: CASSFGAHEQYF. The CDR3 DNA is TGTGCCAGCAGTTTTGGAGCTCACGAGCAGTACTTC.

The chain joins TRBV11-2 to TRBJ2-7; 10 bases are shared with TRBD2. CDR3 length equals 17 residues. V was pared by 1 base and J by 2 bases, with 8 bases of the junction left unmatched. Germline V gives CDR1 SGHAT, CDR2 FQNNGV. The CDR3 coding sequence is TGTGCCAGCAGCTTAGTAGTTCGGCTAGCGGGAGCCTACGAGCAGTACTTC. This codes for CASSLVVRLAGAYEQYF.

This clone was recorded a few times. V and J are TRBV6-5 and TRBJ2-1; 9 positions agree with TRBD1. CDR3 length: 15 residues. With 2 bases clipped from V and 8 bases from J, the junction kept 7 bases outside the gene matches. The germline V gene encodes CDR1 MNHEY and CDR2 SVGAGI. Written as DNA, the CDR3 is TGTGCCAGCAGTTACGTCGGGACAGGGTACTATGAGCAGTTCTTC. It codes for CASSYVGTGYYEQFF.

The chain links TRBV6-1 to TRBJ1-1; a possible D gene is TRBD1 (5 bases). Trimming cost V 6 bases and J 7 bases, with 15 bases left between them. CDR3 length equals 13 residues. Germline CDR1 is MNHNS and CDR2 is SASEGT. The CDR3 DNA follows: TGTGCCAGCAGGATGACAGTAGACCGTGAAGCTTTCTTT. Translating gives CASRMTVDREAFF.

The rearrangement links TRBV10-3 to TRBJ2-3; TRBD1 agrees at 7 bases. Germline trimming cut 8 bases from V and 3 bases from J; bases unmatched to any gene: 8. Germline values: CDR1 ENHRY, CDR2 SYGVKD. The CDR3 has 14 residues. The CDR3 region has the DNA TGTGCCATCGGAAATACACAGGGGACAGATACGCAGTATTTT. It encodes CAIGNTQGTDTQYF.

This chain joins TRBV27 and TRBJ2-7; 11 nucleotides match TRBD1. The junction had 18 bases not matched to a gene; V was cut back by 8 bases and J by 6 bases. The CDR3 length is 17 residues. Germline V gene lookup returns CDR1 MNHEY and CDR2 SMNVEV (reference sequence). CDR3 region: CASAHLKGGTGGCEQYV. The CDR3 coding sequence is TGTGCCAGCGCCCACCTTAAGGGGGGGACAGGGGGGTGCGAGCAGTACGTC.